This is a list of T cell receptor beta chains from one sample in a study of T-cell memory formation after mild COVID-19. TCRdb fed the 5' RACE reads into MiXCR, producing one record per CDR3 protein. Here the sample spans under 200,000 distinct CDR3 sequences, 9.5% to 13% being singletons. Source material: PBMCs or a T cell subset sorted from them (not recorded which). These receptors were taken from a man aged 18 to 30 who had mild COVID-19 (a few samples of this study predate the infection). Cell type and time point are not known. Both conserved end residues are part of each CDR3. A D gene is named only where the DNA matches it firmly. Rows give clone size only sometimes, using once, few, many, or a class for an expanded clone.

>TRBD2|-|TRBJ2-5|TRBV20-1
CSAGGLAGDQETQYF
TGCAGTGCTGGCGGACTAGCGGGGGACCAAGAGACCCAGTACTTC
>-|few|TRBJ2-1|TRBV5-1
CASSLGEQGNEQFF
TGCGCCAGCAGCTTGGGGGAACAAGGCAATGAGCAGTTCTTC
>-|-|TRBJ1-6|TRBV3-1
CASSQGVGNSPLHF
TGTGCCAGCAGCCAAGGGGTGGGCAATTCACCCCTCCACTTT
>-|many|TRBJ2-3|TRBV11-2
CASSLGRRLYF
TGTGCCAGCAGCTTAGGTAGAAGGTTGTATTTT
>-|few|TRBJ2-1|TRBV24-1
CATSDTPSSYNEQFF
TGTGCCACCAGTGATACACCGAGCTCCTACAATGAGCAGTTCTTC
>TRBD1|-|TRBJ1-2|TRBV7-3
CASSQSGGYGYTF
TGTGCCAGCAGCCAGTCAGGGGGCTATGGCTACACCTTC
>-|many|TRBJ2-7|TRBV12-3/TRBV12-4
CASSLAGHSYEQYF
TGTGCCAGCAGTTTAGCGGGGCACTCCTACGAGCAGTACTTC
>-|-|TRBJ1-1|TRBV20-1
CSAKDATVNTEAFF
TGCAGTGCTAAGGATGCGACCGTGAACACTGAAGCTTTCTTT
>-|few|TRBJ1-2|TRBV11-2
CASSPRAGTNYGYTF
TGTGCCAGCAGCCCTAGGGCGGGAACTAACTATGGCTACACCTTC
>TRBD1|-|TRBJ1-5|TRBV7-3
CASSQGAYQPQHF
TGTGCCAGCAGCCAGGGGGCTTACCAGCCCCAGCATTTT
>TRBD1|-|TRBJ2-2|TRBV6-5
CASGRRAPPMNRGGRTGELFF
TGTGCCAGCGGCCGCAGGGCCCCTCCTATGAACAGGGGCGGTAGAACCGGGGAGCTGTTTTTT
>TRBD2|many|TRBJ2-1|TRBV5-1
CASYTSGSYNEQFF
TGCGCCAGCTACACTAGCGGTTCTTACAATGAGCAGTTCTTC
>-|few|TRBJ2-2|TRBV5-1
CATREMGAVARNTGELFF
TGCGCCACCAGGGAGATGGGGGCTGTAGCGAGAAACACCGGGGAGCTGTTTTTT
>-|few|TRBJ1-4|TRBV7-2
CASTQTGGREKLFF
TGTGCCAGCACTCAGACGGGGGGCCGGGAAAAACTGTTTTTT
>-|-|TRBJ1-4|TRBV4-1
CASSQESRQELGGLFF
TGCGCCAGCAGCCAAGAAAGCAGGCAGGAACTAGGGGGACTGTTTTTT
>TRBD2|-|TRBJ2-1|TRBV9
CASSVDQRDDNEQFF
TGTGCCAGCAGCGTAGACCAGCGGGACGACAATGAGCAGTTCTTC
>-|-|TRBJ1-1|TRBV7-9
CASSPSGGFTEAFF
TGTGCCAGCAGCCCCTCGGGGGGATTCACTGAAGCTTTCTTT
>-|-|TRBJ2-4|TRBV7-2
CASSFHRAKNIQYF
TGTGCCAGCAGCTTCCACAGGGCCAAAAACATTCAGTACTTC
>TRBD2|few|TRBJ2-3|TRBV7-8
CASSHRRDYVTDTQYF
TGTGCCAGCAGCCACCGCAGGGACTATGTCACAGATACGCAGTATTTT
>-|few|TRBJ2-2|TRBV3-1
CASSLLWGQNTGELFF
TGTGCCAGCAGCCTCCTGTGGGGACAGAACACCGGGGAGCTGTTTTTT
>-|few|TRBJ1-1|TRBV5-1
CASSLAGQKKTAFF
TGCGCCAGCAGCTTGGCTGGACAGAAGAAGACGGCTTTCTTT
>-|many|TRBJ2-1|TRBV7-9
CASSPSYEQFF
TGTGCCAGCAGCCCAAGCTATGAGCAGTTCTTC